The sequence of this TCR beta chain was determined in a study of blood T cell repertoires in COVID-19 (TCRdb year 2020). In the study overall: Samples covering the acute and convalescent phases of COVID-19 were provided by collaborators in the United States, Italy and Spain. Samples were obtained from the ongoing ImmuneRACE study (first 160 participants) and from about 1,300 subjects provided by 6 global collaborators. Where available, HLA class I and class II types were obtained from metadata supplied by the sample provider rather than from assay-based typing. A freely available public database, intended as a resource for researchers studying the immune response to SARS-CoV-2, is where the repertoires were released. A de-identified subject ID, COVID-19 status, age in years and sex were almost always included in the sample metadata. Subjects who had been exposed to COVID-19, were actively infected with it, or had recovered from it provided the deeply sampled blood TCRbeta repertoires that made up the dataset. The prospective study material was composed of cDNA or gDNA derived from T cells, B-cell-depleted T cells, or PBMCs.

Notes on this clone: What this receptor recognizes is not known. It has no much larger one-base neighbor in the sample; base qualities were not kept.

TCRbeta CDR3 regions were amplified from genomic DNA using the immunoSEQ Assay, a bias-controlled multiplex PCR. On the study's bioinformatics: Nucleated cell counts per sample were estimated from amplification of reference gene primers within the assay. To quantify the absolute abundance of each unique TCRbeta CDR3 rearrangement, sequence reads were collapsed and filtered. For each sample, productive Simpson clonality was calculated as the square root of Simpson's diversity index across productive rearrangements. TCRdb carries this immuneACCESS record with in-frame sequences only. Its versions omit some clonotypes, under half of them owing to an unresolved V gene in the studies checked, with the rest unexplained. D and trimming were read from the DNA, whereas the V and J calls and clone size are those reported in that table. The sample profile shows more than 70,000 clones; around 90% of them were found once. The ten largest account for 9.1% of the sample.

The CDR3 has 14 amino acids, counting the end cysteine and phenylalanine. The sequence is cut down to CDR3 DNA, 42 bases in frame from base 1. V loses 5 bases at its end and J loses 14 bases; junction bases beyond the gene matches: 14. CDR1 and CDR2 were assigned from the germline V gene (reference sequence) as LNHDA and SQIVND. What the work shows at the level of the full study, not this receptor alone: The amount of clinical and demographic metadata varied by source and participant and was provided uncurated.

Collaborating institutions collected whole blood in K2EDTA tubes following their own protocols. Collaborator samples were shipped for TCRbeta analysis as frozen whole blood, isolated PBMCs, or DNA extracted from either sample type. This clonotype originated in a human donor in a cohort sampled during active COVID-19. Material: peripheral blood. The receptor chain draws on TRBV19 and TRBJ1-4, with 7 bases aligning to TRBD1. The DNA sequence is TGTGCCAGTAGTGTCCTTCGGGACCCAGGGGGGCTGTTTTTT. The resulting protein is CASSVLRDPGGLFF. The CDR3, completed at both ends by the reference TRBV19 and TRBJ1-4 genes, gives the full variable domain DGGITQSPKYLFRKEGQNVTLSCEQNLNHDAMYWYRQDPGQGLRLIYYSQIVNDFQKGDIAEGYSVSREKKESFPLTVTSAQKNPTAFYLCASSVLRDPGGLFFGSGTQLSVL.